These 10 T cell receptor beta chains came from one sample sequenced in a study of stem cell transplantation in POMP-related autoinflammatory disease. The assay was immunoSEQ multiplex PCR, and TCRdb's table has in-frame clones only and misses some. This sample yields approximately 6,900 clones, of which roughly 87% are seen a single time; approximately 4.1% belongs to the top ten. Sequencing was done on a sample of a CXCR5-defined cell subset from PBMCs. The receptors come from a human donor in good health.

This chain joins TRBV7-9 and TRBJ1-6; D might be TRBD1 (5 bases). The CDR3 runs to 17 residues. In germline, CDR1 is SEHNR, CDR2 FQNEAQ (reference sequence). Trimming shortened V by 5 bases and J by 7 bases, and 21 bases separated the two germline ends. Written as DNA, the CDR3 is TGTGCCAGCAGCCCAGAGGGGTCGCTCGGGCTAAATTCACCCCTCCACTTT. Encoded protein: CASSPEGSLGLNSPLHF.

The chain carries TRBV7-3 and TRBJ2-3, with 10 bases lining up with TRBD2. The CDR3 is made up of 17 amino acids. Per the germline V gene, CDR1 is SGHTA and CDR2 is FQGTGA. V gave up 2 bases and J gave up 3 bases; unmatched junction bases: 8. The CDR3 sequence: CASSLGLAGVLTDTQYF. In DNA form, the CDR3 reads TGTGCCAGCAGCTTAGGTCTAGCGGGGGTTCTAACAGATACGCAGTATTTT.

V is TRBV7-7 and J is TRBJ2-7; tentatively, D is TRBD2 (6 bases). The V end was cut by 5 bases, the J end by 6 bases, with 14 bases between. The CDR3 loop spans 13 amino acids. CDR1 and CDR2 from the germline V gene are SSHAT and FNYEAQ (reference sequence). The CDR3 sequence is CASSPSPGSEQYF. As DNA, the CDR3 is TGTGCCAGCAGCCCAAGCCCCGGGAGCGAGCAGTACTTC.

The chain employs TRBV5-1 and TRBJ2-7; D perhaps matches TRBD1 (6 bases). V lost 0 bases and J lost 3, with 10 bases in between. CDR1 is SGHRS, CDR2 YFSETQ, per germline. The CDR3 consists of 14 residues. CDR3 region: CASSLAADSYEQYF. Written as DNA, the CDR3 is TGCGCCAGCAGCTTGGCGGCGGACAGCTACGAGCAGTACTTC.

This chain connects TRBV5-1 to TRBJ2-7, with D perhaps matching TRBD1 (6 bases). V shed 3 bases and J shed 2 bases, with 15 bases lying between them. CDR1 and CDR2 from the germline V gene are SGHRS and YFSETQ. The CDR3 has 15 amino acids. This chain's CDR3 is CASSWFGQGTYEQYF. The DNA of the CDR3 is TGCGCCAGCAGCTGGTTCGGGCAGGGGACCTACGAGCAGTACTTC.

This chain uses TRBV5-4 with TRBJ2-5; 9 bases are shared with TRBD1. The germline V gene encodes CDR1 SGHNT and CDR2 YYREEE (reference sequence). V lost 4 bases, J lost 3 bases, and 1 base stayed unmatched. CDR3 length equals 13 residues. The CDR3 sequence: CASSRQGEETQYF. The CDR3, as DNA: TGTGCCAGCAGCAGACAGGGGGAAGAGACCCAGTACTTC.

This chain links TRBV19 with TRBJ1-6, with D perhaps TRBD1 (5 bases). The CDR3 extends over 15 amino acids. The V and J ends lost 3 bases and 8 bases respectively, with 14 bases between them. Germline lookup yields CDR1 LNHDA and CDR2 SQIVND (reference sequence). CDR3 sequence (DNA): TGTGCCAGTAGTATTTTTAGGGGAAGCGATTCACCCCTCCACTTT. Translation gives CASSIFRGSDSPLHF.

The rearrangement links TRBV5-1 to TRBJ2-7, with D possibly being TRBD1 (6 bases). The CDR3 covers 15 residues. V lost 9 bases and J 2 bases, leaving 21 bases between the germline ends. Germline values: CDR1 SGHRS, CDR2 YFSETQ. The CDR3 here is CATGTGTSTAYEQYF. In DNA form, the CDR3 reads TGCGCCACCGGGACCGGGACATCTACAGCCTACGAGCAGTACTTC.

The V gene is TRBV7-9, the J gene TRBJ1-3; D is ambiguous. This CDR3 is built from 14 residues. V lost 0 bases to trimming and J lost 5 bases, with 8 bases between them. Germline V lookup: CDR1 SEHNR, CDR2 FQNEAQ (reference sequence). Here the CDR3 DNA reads TGTGCCAGCAGCTTAGCGGGTTCGCGAAACACCATATATTTT. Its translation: CASSLAGSRNTIYF. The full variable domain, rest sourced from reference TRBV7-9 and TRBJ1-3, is DTGVSQNPRHKITKRGQNVTFRCDPISEHNRLYWYRQTLGQGPEFLTYFQNEAQLEKSRLLSDRFSAERPKGSFSTLEIQRTEQGDSAMYLCASSLAGSRNTIYFGEGSWLTVV.

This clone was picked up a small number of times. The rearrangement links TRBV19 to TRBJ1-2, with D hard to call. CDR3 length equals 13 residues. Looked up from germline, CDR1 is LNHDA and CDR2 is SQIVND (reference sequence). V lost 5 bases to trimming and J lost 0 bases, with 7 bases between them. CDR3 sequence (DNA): TGTGCCAGTAGTCTAGGGTCTAACTATGGCTACACCTTC. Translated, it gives CASSLGSNYGYTF.